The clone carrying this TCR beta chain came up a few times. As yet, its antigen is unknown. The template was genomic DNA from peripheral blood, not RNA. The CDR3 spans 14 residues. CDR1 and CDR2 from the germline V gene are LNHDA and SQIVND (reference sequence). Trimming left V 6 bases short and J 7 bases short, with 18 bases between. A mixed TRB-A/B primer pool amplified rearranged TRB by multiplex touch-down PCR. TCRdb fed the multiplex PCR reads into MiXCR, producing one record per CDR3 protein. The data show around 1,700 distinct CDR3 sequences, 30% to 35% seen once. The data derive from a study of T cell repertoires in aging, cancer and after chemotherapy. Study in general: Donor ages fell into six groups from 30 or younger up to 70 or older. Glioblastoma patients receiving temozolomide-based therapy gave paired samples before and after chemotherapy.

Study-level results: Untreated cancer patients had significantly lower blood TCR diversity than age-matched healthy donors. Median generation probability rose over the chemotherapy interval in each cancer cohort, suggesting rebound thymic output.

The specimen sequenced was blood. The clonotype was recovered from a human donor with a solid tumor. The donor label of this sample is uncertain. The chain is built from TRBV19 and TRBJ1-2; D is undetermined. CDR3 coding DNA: TGTGCCAGTAGGACCGGGCCTCAGGCGGGTGGCTACACCTTC. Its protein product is CASRTGPQAGGYTF.